A single T cell receptor (beta chain) is shown here with its context. Trimming cost V 0 bases and J 3 bases, with 17 bases left between them. The CDR3 spans 17 residues. Germline V gene data show CDR1 as LNHNV and CDR2 as YYDKDF (reference sequence). The sample is drawn from a study of blood T cells in healthy people across ages. PCR was performed a second time for 7 to 11 cycles using a sample-barcoded 5' primer and a J-beta primer mix. Each sample provided no less than 2.5 million CDR3-containing paired-end reads. TCRdb re-derived calls from the 5' RACE reads in MiXCR, one entry per CDR3 protein. The data hold fewer than 950,000 distinct CDR3 sequences, with 53% observed a single time.

This sequence was found in a man older than 75 in good health. Source material: blood. This chain uses TRBV15 with TRBJ2-5; D is possibly TRBD1 (6 bases). The CDR3 protein is CATSRDSPDRRKETQYF. The CDR3 DNA is TGTGCCACCAGCAGAGATTCCCCGGACAGAAGAAAAGAGACCCAGTACTTC.